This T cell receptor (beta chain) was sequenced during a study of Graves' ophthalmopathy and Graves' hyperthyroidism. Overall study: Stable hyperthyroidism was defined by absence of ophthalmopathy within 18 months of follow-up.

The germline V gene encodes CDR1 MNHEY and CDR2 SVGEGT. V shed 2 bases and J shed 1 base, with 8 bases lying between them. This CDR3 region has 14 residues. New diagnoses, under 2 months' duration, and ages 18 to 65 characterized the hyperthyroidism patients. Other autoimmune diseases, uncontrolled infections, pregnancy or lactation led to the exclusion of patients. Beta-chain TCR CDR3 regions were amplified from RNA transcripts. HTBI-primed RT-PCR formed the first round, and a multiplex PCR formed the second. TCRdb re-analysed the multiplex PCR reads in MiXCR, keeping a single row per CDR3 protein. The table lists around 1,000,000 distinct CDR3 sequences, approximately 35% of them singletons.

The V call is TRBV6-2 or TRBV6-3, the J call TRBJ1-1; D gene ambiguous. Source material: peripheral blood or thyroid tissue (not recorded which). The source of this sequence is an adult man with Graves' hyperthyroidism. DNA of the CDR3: TGTGCCAGCAGTTACGGCCCCCCGAACACTGAAGCTTTCTTT. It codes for CASSYGPPNTEAFF.